The clone carrying this T cell receptor beta chain has just one count. Regarding time point: after neoadjuvant nivolumab, at surgical resection. Libraries were prepared by immunoSEQ multiplex PCR; TCRdb keeps only in-frame clonotypes and omits some of them. The sample shows about 68,000 clones, around 83% of them seen only once. The data stem from a study of neoadjuvant anti-PD-1 for oral cavity cancer. Germline assignment: CDR1 LNHDA and CDR2 SQIVND (reference sequence). This CDR3 is built from 14 residues. V was shortened by 9 bases and J by 6 bases, with 19 bases between the two germline ends. The chain recombines TRBV19 with TRBJ2-3; D remains ambiguous. This clonotype was sampled from a person aged 35 to 85 with oral cavity squamous cell carcinoma. The specimen comprised PBMCs, sampled after nivolumab (anti-PD-1) treatment. CDR3 protein: CARTQGTPGDTQYF. CDR3 DNA sequence: TGTGCCAGAACCCAAGGCACCCCTGGCGATACGCAGTATTTT.